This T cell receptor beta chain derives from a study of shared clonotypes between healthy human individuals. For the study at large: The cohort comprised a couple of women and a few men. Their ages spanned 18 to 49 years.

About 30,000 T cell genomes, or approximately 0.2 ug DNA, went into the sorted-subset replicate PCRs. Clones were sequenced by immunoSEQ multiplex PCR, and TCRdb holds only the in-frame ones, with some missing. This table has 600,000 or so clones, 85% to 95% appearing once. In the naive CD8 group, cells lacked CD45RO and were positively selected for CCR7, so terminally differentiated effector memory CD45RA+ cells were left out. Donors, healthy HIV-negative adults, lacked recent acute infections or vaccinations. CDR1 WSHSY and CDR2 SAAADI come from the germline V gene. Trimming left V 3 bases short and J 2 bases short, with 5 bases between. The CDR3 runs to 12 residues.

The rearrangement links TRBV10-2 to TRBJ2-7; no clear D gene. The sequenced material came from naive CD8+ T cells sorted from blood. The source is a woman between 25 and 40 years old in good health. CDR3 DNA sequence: TGCGCCAGCAGTGAAAGCGCCTACGAGCAGTACTTC. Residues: CASSESAYEQYF.